Following are 20 T cell receptor beta chains from one sample sequenced in a study of CD8 T cells in Susac syndrome. Random hexamers primed reverse transcription of about 0.5 to 1 ug RNA. TCRdb processed the immunoSEQ multiplex PCR reads anew with MiXCR; each CDR3 protein has one entry. The sample yields 350,000 to 550,000 distinct CDR3 sequences, 75% to 90% seen once. The material sequenced was CD8+ T cells from PBMCs. The receptor source for this set is a human donor with multiple sclerosis.

The chain uses TRBV5-4 and TRBJ2-1; no clear D. Germline V gene lookup returns CDR1 SGHNT and CDR2 YYREEE (reference sequence). The CDR3 sequence is 19 residues long. Trimming removed 0 bases from V and 1 base from J, with 20 bases in between. CDR3 in amino acids: CASSLGVSPSLSSYNEQFF. The CDR3 DNA reads as TGTGCCAGCAGCTTGGGGGTCAGTCCATCTCTTTCTTCCTACAATGAGCAGTTCTTC.

V and J are TRBV5-1 and TRBJ1-2; D ambiguous. V was cut by 4 bases and J by 2 bases, with 15 bases left in between. Germline CDR1 is SGHRS and CDR2 is YFSETQ. This CDR3 has 15 residues. The CDR3 DNA reads as TGCGCCAGCAGCCAAGGTACGGACGGGAACTATGGCTACACCTTC. It is translated as CASSQGTDGNYGYTF.

This clonotype was picked up a small number of times. This chain uses TRBV12-5 with TRBJ2-7, with D possibly matching TRBD2 (5 bases). In germline, CDR1 is LGHNT, CDR2 FRNRAP. This CDR3 region has 14 residues. The V gene lost 2 bases and the J gene lost 3 bases, with 11 bases spanning the gap. The CDR3 is CASGLYGGSYEQYF. DNA of the CDR3: TGTGCTAGTGGTTTGTACGGTGGGAGCTACGAGCAGTACTTC.

The chain recombines TRBV4-1 with TRBJ2-2; 8 positions match TRBD2. Germline V gives CDR1 MGHRA, CDR2 YSYEKL. The CDR3 spans 16 residues. After removal of 0 bases from V and 6 bases from J, the junction contained 6 bases not matched to a gene. The CDR3 here is CASSQDPGGAPGELFF. The DNA for the CDR3 is TGCGCCAGCAGCCAAGATCCCGGGGGGGCCCCCGGGGAGCTGTTTTTT.

This rearrangement joins TRBV7-9 to TRBJ2-7; D is unclear. Per germline, CDR1 SEHNR and CDR2 FQNEAQ (reference sequence). The CDR3 runs to 18 residues. Trimming stripped 1 base from V and 11 bases from J, with 30 bases between. CDR3 sequence: CASSLDFIRAPDDLRKYF. The CDR3 DNA reads as TGTGCCAGCAGCTTAGATTTCATTCGTGCGCCGGACGACTTACGGAAGTACTTC.

The rearrangement links TRBV5-4 to TRBJ1-2; 7 bases match TRBD1. Germline values: CDR1 SGHNT, CDR2 YYREEE (reference sequence). The ends lost 3 bases at V and 0 bases at J; junction bases unmatched: 8. The CDR3 extends over 16 amino acids. CDR3 loop: CASSWKWDSANYGYTF. The DNA of the CDR3 is TGTGCCAGCAGCTGGAAGTGGGACAGCGCTAACTATGGCTACACCTTC.

The chain uses TRBV1 and TRBJ2-2. TRBV1 counts as a pseudogene. This CDR3 is built from 17 residues. The CDR3 DNA sequence: TGCACCAGCAGCCAAGACGGACCTGGGTGTAACACCGGGGAGCTGTTTTTT. Protein product: CTSSQDGPGCNTGELFF.

This chain links TRBV2 with TRBJ2-7; 12 nucleotides align to TRBD1. Germline CDR1 reads SNHLY; CDR2 reads FYNNEI. V was clipped by 0 bases and J by 3 bases; unmatched bases: 3. The CDR3 runs 16 residues. CDR3 nucleotides: TGTGCCAGCAGTGAAGCGGGACAGGGGGCACACTACGAGCAGTACTTC. This encodes CASSEAGQGAHYEQYF.

The V gene is TRBV14, the J gene TRBJ2-7; 9 positions agree with TRBD1. Germline loops: CDR1 SGHDN, CDR2 FVKESK. Germline trimming cut 3 bases from V and 12 bases from J; bases unmatched to any gene: 3. The CDR3 covers 11 residues. CDR3 loop: CASSQGTGPYF. For the CDR3, the DNA is TGTGCCAGCAGCCAGGGGACAGGGCCGTACTTC. Using reference TRBV14 and TRBJ2-7 for the parts outside the CDR3, the full variable domain is EAGVTQFPSHSVIEKGQTVTLRCDPISGHDNLYWYRRVMGKEIKFLLHFVKESKQDESGMPNNRFLAERTGGTYSTLKVQPAELEDSGVYFCASSQGTGPYFGPGTRLTVT.

The gene calls are TRBV28 and TRBJ2-3; a weak D match, TRBD2 (6 bases). Germline CDR1 and CDR2: MDHEN and SYDVKM. The CDR3 is 13 residues long. V dropped 2 bases and J dropped 6 bases, with 9 bases sitting between them. The CDR3 region is CASSLGGWDTQYF. The CDR3 coding sequence is TGTGCCAGCAGTTTAGGAGGGTGGGATACGCAGTATTTT.

The rearrangement joins TRBV23-1 to TRBJ1-5; 10 bases are a match to TRBD1. TRBV23-1 is classed as an ORF, of uncertain function. This CDR3 is 16 amino acids long. CDR3 nucleotides: TGCGGGAGGGACAGGGGTTTTCGGGAAGGCAATCAGCCCCAGCATTTT. The encoded protein is CGRDRGFREGNQPQHF.

The rearrangement joins TRBV28 to TRBJ2-2; 13 bases line up with TRBD2. The CDR3 has 19 residues. The ends lost 4 bases at V and 2 bases at J; junction bases unmatched: 10. In germline, CDR1 is MDHEN, CDR2 SYDVKM. CDR3 loop: CASSWGLAGPRDNTGELFF. The CDR3 DNA reads as TGTGCCAGCAGTTGGGGACTAGCGGGACCTCGGGACAACACCGGGGAGCTGTTTTTT.

The chain recombines TRBV4-1 with TRBJ2-4; possibly TRBD2 for D (5 bases). The V gene's germline CDR1 is MGHRA and CDR2 YSYEKL. The CDR3 has 16 residues. V was shortened by 4 bases and J by 5 bases, with 18 bases between the two germline ends. The CDR3 protein is CASSPLMGSSQNIQYF. In DNA, the CDR3 is TGCGCCAGCAGCCCGCTCATGGGGAGTAGCCAAAACATTCAGTACTTC.

The gene calls are TRBV4-1 and TRBJ2-3; 8 bases are a match to TRBD1. The CDR3 runs to 15 residues. Trimming took 3 bases from V and 4 from J; bases not matched to a gene: 6. The V gene's germline CDR1 is MGHRA and CDR2 YSYEKL. The CDR3 loop is CASSQDREVSDTQYF. DNA for the CDR3: TGCGCCAGCAGCCAGGACAGGGAAGTCTCAGATACGCAGTATTTT.

The chain combines TRBV27 with TRBJ1-1; D might be TRBD1 (5 bases). This CDR3 is 13 amino acids long. Germline lookup yields CDR1 MNHEY and CDR2 SMNVEV (reference sequence). The V end lost 2 bases, the J end lost 5 bases, and 9 bases lay between the germline ends. CDR3 protein: CASSLGGETEAFF. CDR3 DNA sequence: TGTGCCAGCAGTTTAGGGGGTGAAACTGAAGCTTTCTTT.

The chain is built from TRBV19 and TRBJ2-1; D unclear. This CDR3 is built from 14 residues. The germline CDR1 and CDR2 sequences are LNHDA and SQIVND (reference sequence). Deletions cut 1 base from V and 6 bases from J, with 10 bases between. CDR3 protein: CASSIVSGGNEQFF. The CDR3 DNA is TGTGCCAGTAGTATAGTTTCCGGTGGCAATGAGCAGTTCTTC.

The chain is built from TRBV4-1 and TRBJ2-7; D unresolved. Germline loops: CDR1 MGHRA, CDR2 YSYEKL. V was shortened by 1 base and J by 6 bases, with 10 bases between the two germline ends. The CDR3 is 13 amino acids. CDR3 sequence (DNA): TGCGCCAGCAGCCAAGGTGGCTGGGGCGAGCAGTACTTC. Residues: CASSQGGWGEQYF.

V gene TRBV7-9 combines with J gene TRBJ2-7, with D perhaps matching TRBD1 (6 bases). The V end lost 2 bases, the J end lost 6 bases, and 20 bases lay between the germline ends. Germline CDR1 SEHNR, CDR2 FQNEAQ (reference sequence). This CDR3 has 16 residues. In nucleotides, the CDR3 is TGTGCCAGCAGCTTATCAGGGGCCCCCCACCTAGCCGAGCAGTACTTC. It codes for CASSLSGAPHLAEQYF.

The chain combines TRBV7-8 with TRBJ1-1; D may be TRBD1 (5 bases). V gave up 3 bases and J gave up 0 bases, with 17 bases separating them. This CDR3 comprises 17 residues. Looked up from germline, CDR1 is SGHVS and CDR2 is FQNEAQ. CDR3 nucleotides: TGTGCCAGCAGCTTGGGGCGCGGCGGAGGCATGAACACTGAAGCTTTCTTT. It yields the protein CASSLGRGGGMNTEAFF.

J is TRBJ2-7 and V is TRBV2; D not resolved. This CDR3 is built from 12 residues. V gave up 8 bases and J gave up 1 base, with 9 bases separating them. The germline gives CDR1 SNHLY, CDR2 FYNNEI. This CDR3 reads CASFGQSYEQYF. The CDR3 DNA reads as TGTGCCAGCTTTGGGCAGTCCTACGAGCAGTACTTC.